The 32 T cell receptor beta chains below were found in one sample sequenced in a study of OX40 agonist ivuxolimab in advanced cancers. Here immunoSEQ multiplex PCR was the method, and the copy in TCRdb shows in-frame clones only, minus some. The sample includes roughly 18,000 clones, approximately 80% of them seen just once. The specimen was CD4+ or CD8+ T cells sorted from blood, collected in a trial of the OX40 agonist ivuxolimab. All receptors come from an adult with an advanced solid tumor such as melanoma, head and neck, liver or kidney cancer.

The chain uses TRBV28 and TRBJ1-6; no firm D call. Trimming took off 5 bases at V and 10 bases at J, with 12 bases between the two ends. There are 13 residues in the CDR3. Germline loops: CDR1 MDHEN, CDR2 SYDVKM. CDR3 sequence: CASSRKLGSPLHF. CDR3 DNA: TGTGCCAGCAGTCGCAAACTGGGATCACCCCTCCACTTT. The full variable domain, in which reference TRBV28 and TRBJ1-6 provide the parts outside the CDR3, is DVKVTQSSRYLVKRTGEKVFLECVQDMDHENMFWYRQDPGLGLRLIYFSYDVKMKEKGDIPEGYSVSREKKERFSLILESASTNQTSMYLCASSRKLGSPLHFGNGTRLTVT.

The CDR3 sequence is CASSGPTTTNEKLFF. The CDR3 nucleotides are TGTGCCAGCAGTGGCCCCACCACAACTAATGAAAAACTGTTTTTT. This chain connects TRBV6-1 to TRBJ1-4; D is uncertain. Germline assignment: CDR1 MNHNS and CDR2 SASEGT. Trimming pared 4 bases from V and 0 bases from J, leaving 9 bases between. The CDR3 length is 15 residues.

This clone has just one count. The chain employs TRBV5-1 and TRBJ1-3; 10 bases fit TRBD1. J gave up 0 bases and V 0 bases, and 9 bases lay outside the gene matches. The germline V gene has CDR1 SGHRS and CDR2 YFSETQ. The CDR3 contains 19 residues. The CDR3 reads CASSLVGQGHLTSGNTIYF. In nucleotides, the CDR3 is TGCGCCAGCAGCTTGGTGGGACAGGGGCACTTGACCTCTGGAAACACCATATATTTT. Variable domain in full (rest from reference TRBV5-1 and TRBJ1-3): KAGVTQTPRYLIKTRGQQVTLSCSPISGHRSVSWYQQTPGQGLQFLFEYFSETQRNKGNFPGRFSGRQFSNSRSEMNVSTLELGDSALYLCASSLVGQGHLTSGNTIYFGEGSWLTVV.

The CDR3 region has the DNA TGTGCCAGTAGTACCGGGACCCAAGAGACCCAGTACTTC. Translation: CASSTGTQETQYF. The chain uses TRBV19 and TRBJ2-5; D may match TRBD1 or TRBD2 (5 bases each). CDR1 is LNHDA and CDR2 is SQIVND in the germline V gene (reference sequence). The CDR3 extends over 13 amino acids. Trimming shortened V by 4 bases and J by 1 base, and 7 bases separated the two germline ends.

The chain combines TRBV27 with TRBJ2-7, with TRBD2 identical over 13 bases. From germline, CDR1 is MNHEY and CDR2 SMNVEV (reference sequence). The CDR3 covers 14 residues. The ends lost 5 bases at V and 4 bases at J; junction bases unmatched: 2. For the CDR3, the DNA is TGTGCCAGCAGTCAGACTAGCGGGAGGTACGAGCAGTACTTC. This translates into CASSQTSGRYEQYF.

CDR3 protein: CSVDGGYGYTF. The DNA of the CDR3 is TGCAGCGTTGATGGGGGCTATGGCTACACCTTC. The chain joins TRBV29-1 to TRBJ1-2; tentatively, D is TRBD1 (5 bases). In germline, CDR1 is SQVTM, CDR2 ANQGSEA. The V end was cut by 3 bases, the J end by 4 bases, with 6 bases between. The CDR3 is 11 amino acids.

This clone was counted once. The chain joins TRBV21-1 to TRBJ2-7; TRBD2 reflects the table's D call only, with no check against the DNA. TRBV21-1 is labeled a pseudogene. The CDR3 totals 14 residues. CDR3 coding DNA: TGTGCCAGCAGCGTAGACTTAGGACTCTACGAGCAGTACTTC. It yields the protein CASSVDLGLYEQYF.

The chain recombines TRBV11-3 with TRBJ2-7; no reliable D call. Germline CDR1 is SGHNT and CDR2 is YENEEA. The CDR3 is 11 residues long. Trimming cost V 5 bases and J 4 bases, with 6 bases left between them. CDR3 coding DNA: TGTGCCAGCAGCCCCCTTTACGAGCAGTACTTC. Protein sequence: CASSPLYEQYF.

The count of this clone is one. This chain uses TRBV18 with TRBJ2-7; D might be TRBD2 (7 bases). Per germline, CDR1 KGHSH and CDR2 LQKENI. The CDR3 has 15 amino acids. V was clipped by 3 bases and J by 1 base, with 13 bases between them. CDR3 in DNA: TGTGCCAGCTCACCTGGCGGGGGCAGATCCTACGAGCAGTACTTC. Protein sequence: CASSPGGGRSYEQYF.

The V and J genes are TRBV6-1 and TRBJ2-2, with 10 bases lining up with TRBD2. This CDR3 has 15 amino acids. Germline-derived CDR1 and CDR2 are MNHNS and SASEGT. V shed 8 bases and J 6 bases; nucleotides not matched to a gene: 9. The CDR3, as DNA: TGTGCCAGCCACTCAGCGGGAGGGACTTCCGGGGAGCTGTTTTTT. As protein: CASHSAGGTSGELFF.

This clone was seen once. The chain carries TRBV6-5 and TRBJ2-3, with D maybe TRBD2 (6 bases). The germline V and J ends were trimmed by 0 bases and 5 bases, with 15 bases remaining between them. Germline V gene lookup returns CDR1 MNHEY and CDR2 SVGAGI. CDR3 length equals 16 residues. The DNA for the CDR3 is TGTGCCAGCAGTTACTCGGTAGCGGTCGGGGGAGATACGCAGTATTTT. Translation: CASSYSVAVGGDTQYF.

J is TRBJ1-3 and V is TRBV7-9, with no clear D. CDR1 is SEHNR and CDR2 is FQNEAQ in the germline V gene (reference sequence). Between the trimmed V and J ends, which lost 7 bases and 7 bases, there was a span of 23 bases. There are 16 residues in the CDR3. CDR3 in amino acids: CASTNTFGEWKNTIYF. Written as DNA, the CDR3 is TGTGCCAGCACAAATACCTTCGGGGAGTGGAAGAACACCATATATTTT.

This clone was observed a few times. The chain recombines TRBV29-1 with TRBJ2-5; D is perhaps TRBD2 (7 bases). Per germline, CDR1 SQVTM and CDR2 ANQGSEA. The CDR3 is 16 residues long. Trimming pared 1 base from V and 5 bases from J, leaving 20 bases between. The DNA of the CDR3 is TGCAGCGTTGAAGTTCCAATCGGGGGGCAGACGGAGACCCAGTACTTC. It specifies CSVEVPIGGQTETQYF.

The chain recombines TRBV7-2 with TRBJ2-2; possibly TRBD1 or TRBD2 for D (6 bases each). Germline V gene data show CDR1 as SGHTA and CDR2 as FQGNSA. V was clipped by 0 bases and J by 4 bases, with 9 bases between them. There are 15 residues in the CDR3. The CDR3 reads CASSLAGGSTGELFF. In DNA form, the CDR3 reads TGTGCCAGCAGCTTAGCGGGGGGCTCCACCGGGGAGCTGTTTTTT.

The genes are TRBV19 and TRBJ2-7, with D perhaps TRBD1 (6 bases). Trimming took off 5 bases at V and 6 bases at J, with 20 bases between the two ends. Germline V gives CDR1 LNHDA, CDR2 SQIVND (reference sequence). The CDR3 runs to 15 residues. The CDR3 protein is CASSPYSGTPSEQYF. The CDR3, as DNA: TGTGCCAGTAGTCCTTACTCCGGGACACCCTCCGAGCAGTACTTC.

The chain links TRBV27 to TRBJ2-2; the D is unclear. Trimming pared 2 bases from V and 8 bases from J, leaving 6 bases between. The germline gives CDR1 MNHEY, CDR2 SMNVEV (reference sequence). This CDR3 comprises 12 residues. CDR3 bases: TGTGCCAGCAGTTTAAGATATGGGGAGCTGTTTTTT. This encodes CASSLRYGELFF.

The chain joins TRBV7-2 to TRBJ2-2; D is undetermined. Trimming took 2 bases from V and 3 from J, leaving 10 bases between them. Germline V gene sequence: CDR1 SGHTA, CDR2 FQGNSA. The CDR3 runs to 15 residues. CDR3 DNA sequence: TGTGCCAGCAGCTTAATTAGACGGCACACCGGGGAGCTGTTTTTT. Residues: CASSLIRRHTGELFF.

This chain connects TRBV7-2 to TRBJ2-7, with D perhaps TRBD1 (6 bases). Trimming stripped 4 bases from V and 3 bases from J, with 16 bases between. The CDR3 is made up of 15 amino acids. Per the germline V gene, CDR1 is SGHTA and CDR2 is FQGNSA. CDR3 sequence (DNA): TGTGCCAGCAGCTCCGACAGGTCGGCTGTCTACGAGCAGTACTTC. Its translation is CASSSDRSAVYEQYF.

The chain joins TRBV6-5 to TRBJ2-6; no clear D gene. CDR3 length: 15 amino acids. Germline V gene lookup returns CDR1 MNHEY and CDR2 SVGAGI. The ends were cut back, 0 bases at V and 4 bases at J, with 7 bases in the middle. The DNA for the CDR3 is TGTGCCAGCAGTTACTCGACACGGGGGGCCAACGTCCTGACTTTC. Amino acid sequence: CASSYSTRGANVLTF.

V is TRBV5-1 and J is TRBJ2-7; no definite D call. The germline gives CDR1 SGHRS, CDR2 YFSETQ. Trimming cost V 0 bases and J 7 bases, with 20 bases left between them. There are 16 residues in the CDR3. For the CDR3, the DNA is TGCGCCAGCAGCTTGGCCATGCAGGTGGATATCTGGGAGCAGTACTTC. It translates to CASSLAMQVDIWEQYF. The full variable domain, its missing parts supplied by reference TRBV5-1 and TRBJ2-7, is KAGVTQTPRYLIKTRGQQVTLSCSPISGHRSVSWYQQTPGQGLQFLFEYFSETQRNKGNFPGRFSGRQFSNSRSEMNVSTLELGDSALYLCASSLAMQVDIWEQYFGPGTRLTVT.

The rearrangement joins TRBV7-2 to TRBJ2-5; D unresolved. This CDR3 is built from 14 residues. Germline V lookup: CDR1 SGHTA, CDR2 FQGNSA. The V and J ends lost 3 bases and 5 bases respectively, with 13 bases between them. The CDR3, as DNA: TGTGCCAGCAGCTTGGACCGCGCCGTGGAGACCCAGTACTTC. It specifies CASSLDRAVETQYF.

The chain links TRBV7-2 to TRBJ2-5; no clear D gene. This CDR3 comprises 15 residues. Trimming left V 5 bases short and J 2 bases short, with 15 bases between. Germline V gene lookup returns CDR1 SGHTA and CDR2 FQGNSA. The CDR3 reads CASSPQDTTQETQYF. CDR3 bases: TGTGCCAGCAGCCCGCAAGACACGACGCAAGAGACCCAGTACTTC.

In nucleotides, the CDR3 is TGCAGCGTTGAATTTACCGGAGGGACCCAGTACTTC. It translates to CSVEFTGGTQYF. V is TRBV29-1 and J is TRBJ2-5, with D maybe TRBD2 (5 bases). This CDR3 comprises 12 residues. Trimming removed 2 bases from V and 7 bases from J, with 11 bases in between. The V gene's germline CDR1 is SQVTM and CDR2 ANQGSEA.

This clone was observed a handful of times. The chain joins TRBV4-2 to TRBJ2-1; 7 nucleotides align to TRBD2. The CDR3 covers 17 residues. Per the germline V gene, CDR1 is LGHNA and CDR2 is YNFKEQ. With 0 bases clipped from V and 11 bases from J, the junction kept 16 bases outside the gene matches. The CDR3 spells CASSQDGEGVQAGKQFF. DNA of the CDR3: TGTGCCAGCAGCCAAGATGGGGAGGGAGTACAAGCCGGAAAGCAGTTCTTC.

The chain employs TRBV28 and TRBJ2-1; no clear D gene. Looked up from germline, CDR1 is MDHEN and CDR2 is SYDVKM. V lost 9 bases and J 0 bases, leaving 15 bases between the germline ends. This CDR3 comprises 15 residues. The CDR3 region has the DNA TGTGCCAGTTCCATCACAGTCTCCTCCTACAATGAGCAGTTCTTC. This translates into CASSITVSSYNEQFF.

The chain links TRBV29-1 to TRBJ2-1, with a possible D match to TRBD2 (6 bases). The V end was cut by 3 bases, the J end by 0 bases, with 15 bases between. The CDR3 runs to 16 residues. In germline, CDR1 is SQVTM, CDR2 ANQGSEA. CDR3 sequence: CSVDSGTFGSYNEQFF. The CDR3 nucleotides read TGCAGCGTTGATTCCGGGACTTTCGGCTCCTACAATGAGCAGTTCTTC.

The rearrangement links TRBV11-2 to TRBJ2-3; D perhaps matches TRBD2 (6 bases). CDR3 size: 17 residues. Germline CDR1 is SGHAT and CDR2 is FQNNGV. The V end was cut by 2 bases, the J end by 3 bases, with 18 bases between. The CDR3 DNA sequence: TGTGCCAGCAGCTTAAAGTCCCGAAGCGGGCCTACAGATACGCAGTATTTT. Translation: CASSLKSRSGPTDTQYF.

V gene TRBV15 combines with J gene TRBJ2-5; TRBD2 agrees at 7 bases. TRBJ2-7 explains the end of the DNA better; the J call may be wrong. The CDR3 runs to 15 residues. Germline CDR1 and CDR2: LNHNV and YYDKDF (reference sequence). This CDR3 reads CATSRDVTGGYEQYF. CDR3 sequence (DNA): TGTGCCACCAGCAGAGATGTCACGGGGGGCTACGAGCAGTACTTC.

The chain carries TRBV19 and TRBJ2-1, with 7 bases that match TRBD2. The CDR3 consists of 14 residues. Germline CDR1 reads LNHDA; CDR2 reads SQIVND (reference sequence). V dropped 9 bases and J dropped 4; count of bases not matched to a gene: 9. The CDR3 DNA reads as TGTGCCAGCTCCTATAGCGGGCGATACAATGAGCAGTTCTTC. This encodes CASSYSGRYNEQFF.

The chain joins TRBV4-3 to TRBJ2-2, with D maybe TRBD2 (6 bases). Germline V CDR1 and CDR2: LGHNA, YSLEER. V was shortened by 0 bases and J by 6 bases, with 14 bases between the two germline ends. The CDR3 is made up of 16 amino acids. The CDR3: CASSQDLATVAGELFF. CDR3 bases: TGCGCCAGCAGCCAAGATCTAGCGACAGTAGCCGGGGAGCTGTTTTTT.

The CDR3 DNA follows: TGTGCCAGCAGCTCGCCAGGGGTAGGGGAGCAGTTCTTC. Translating gives CASSSPGVGEQFF. This chain connects TRBV7-3 to TRBJ2-1; tentative D call: TRBD1 (6 bases). V lost 4 bases and J lost 10, with 14 bases in between. CDR3 length equals 13 residues. Germline CDR1 SGHTA, CDR2 FQGTGA.

V is TRBV10-3 and J is TRBJ2-7; 8 positions agree with TRBD1. This CDR3 comprises 16 residues. Trimming took 2 bases from V and 1 from J; bases not matched to a gene: 7. CDR1 and CDR2 from the germline V gene are ENHRY and SYGVKD. CDR3 residues: CAISEPDRVASYEQYF. The CDR3 DNA reads TGTGCCATCAGTGAGCCGGACAGGGTAGCTTCCTACGAGCAGTACTTC.